This TCR beta chain is from a study of CD8+CD57+ T cells in acquired aplastic anemia. Study details: Sorted CD4+ and CD8+ cells gave an average of 3.2 ug of DNA. Broader study findings: Patients versus controls showed no significant CD8+ Simpson's diversity difference.

The TCR beta profiling, which covered VDJ combination and CDR3 sequence, was carried out using genomic DNA as the template. MiXCR, applied by TCRdb to the reads, yields one record per CDR3 protein. Of approximately 190,000 distinct CDR3 sequences in the sample, under 55% were seen once. V shed 10 bases, J shed 2 bases, and the junction held 10 bases outside the gene matches. This CDR3 comprises 15 residues. CDR1 and CDR2 from the germline V gene are MGHDK and SYGVNS. About this clonotype: Its antigen is currently unknown.

Flow cytometry had shown expanded CD8+CD57+ cells in the patients chosen for sequencing. Patients were therapy-naive when their blood was sampled. This chain uses TRBV25-1 with TRBJ2-3, with 9 bases identical to TRBD2. The TCR was taken from a human donor with aplastic anemia. Input material: sorted CD4+, CD8+, or CD8+CD57+ T cells (not recorded which) from PBMCs. CDR3 DNA: TGTGCCACCTCGGGACTAGCTTCCCACACAGATACGCAGTATTTT. Translated: CATSGLASHTDTQYF.